This TCR beta chain comes out of a study of T-cell reconstitution after alpha-beta-depleted transplantation in children. A library of TCRbeta sequences, prepared with unique molecular identifiers, was generated. From the PCR reads, TCRdb called clonotypes with MiXCR, one entry per CDR3 protein. The sample has some 550,000 distinct CDR3 sequences, around 18% seen once. Trimming pared 6 bases from V and 6 bases from J, leaving 22 bases between. CDR3 length: 16 residues. The gene calls are TRBV12-3 or TRBV12-4 and TRBJ2-3; the D gene is possibly TRBD2 (6 bases). The starting material was PBMCs from the stem cell graft donor, obtained from the stem cell graft. The receptor was derived from a human donor who donated a stem cell graft to a child with acute lymphoblastic leukemia. CDR3 protein: CASSLIPGLNRDTQYF. The CDR3, as DNA: TGTGCCAGCAGCCTAATACCGGGACTCAACCGGGATACGCAGTATTTT.